Shown below are 32 T cell receptor beta chains from a single sample sequenced in a study of blood T cells in healthy people across ages. The authors ran a second PCR of 7 to 11 cycles using a sample-barcoded 5' primer and a J-beta primer mix. A single record per CDR3 protein comes from TCRdb applying MiXCR to the 5' RACE reads. The table includes over 1,200,000 distinct CDR3 sequences, approximately 59% detected once. Sequencing was performed on blood. Source of these receptors: a man aged 18 to 30 in good health.

The rearrangement uses TRBV6-1 and TRBJ1-1; TRBD1 matches 7 bases. This CDR3 region has 13 residues. V was pared by 1 base and J by 7 bases, with 3 bases of the junction left unmatched. Per the germline V gene, CDR1 is MNHNS and CDR2 is SASEGT. The CDR3 spells CASSEGQGFEAFF. DNA of the CDR3: TGTGCCAGCAGTGAAGGACAGGGTTTTGAAGCTTTCTTT.

The chain recombines TRBV5-5 with TRBJ2-7; 8 bases are shared with TRBD1. The junction had 8 bases not matched to a gene; V was cut back by 0 bases and J by 0 bases. In germline, CDR1 is SGHKS, CDR2 YYEKEE (reference sequence). The CDR3 has 17 residues. The CDR3 coding sequence is TGTGCCAGCAGCTTGGTCGGAGGACAGGGATCCTCCTACGAGCAGTACTTC. It codes for CASSLVGGQGSSYEQYF.

This chain joins TRBV18 and TRBJ2-2, with D uncertain. From germline, CDR1 is KGHSH and CDR2 LQKENI. The CDR3 is made up of 15 amino acids. Trimming removed 0 bases from V and 1 base from J, with 6 bases in between. The DNA for the CDR3 is TGTGCCAGCTCACCACCGGTGGGGAACACCGGGGAGCTGTTTTTT. It encodes CASSPPVGNTGELFF.

This clonotype was observed at least ten times. This chain uses TRBV6-6 with TRBJ2-1, with a weak D call TRBD2 (6 bases). Trimming took off 5 bases at V and 5 bases at J, with 10 bases between the two ends. This CDR3 contains 13 residues. Germline values: CDR1 MNHNY, CDR2 SVGAGI (reference sequence). CDR3 nucleotides: TGTGCCAGCAGTCGACTAGAGAACAATGAGCAGTTCTTC. It encodes CASSRLENNEQFF.

The CDR3 DNA follows: TGTGCCATCAGTTCCGGACAGGGTATGGACTATGGCTACACCTTC. It encodes CAISSGQGMDYGYTF. The chain recombines TRBV10-3 with TRBJ1-2; 8 bases agree with TRBD1. The germline V gene encodes CDR1 ENHRY and CDR2 SYGVKD. V lost 5 bases and J lost 3; bases outside the gene matches: 8. The CDR3 covers 15 residues.

This rearrangement joins TRBV13 to TRBJ2-1, with TRBD2 matching 14 bases. V shed 5 bases and J 8 bases; nucleotides not matched to a gene: 11. This CDR3 is built from 17 residues. Germline assignment: CDR1 PRHDT and CDR2 FYEKMQ (reference sequence). The CDR3 spells CASSQAGTSGSLDEQFF. The CDR3 nucleotides read TGTGCCAGCAGCCAGGCCGGGACTAGCGGGAGTTTGGATGAGCAGTTCTTC.

The chain couples TRBV10-3 to TRBJ2-2; perhaps TRBD1 as D (5 bases). This CDR3 region has 13 residues. Trimming left V 7 bases short and J 6 bases short, with 12 bases between. CDR1 and CDR2 from the germline V gene are ENHRY and SYGVKD. Here the CDR3 reads CAIMGLNAGELFF. The CDR3 DNA sequence: TGTGCCATCATGGGGCTAAACGCCGGGGAGCTGTTTTTT.

This clonotype has more than one count but fewer than ten. V is TRBV20-1 and J is TRBJ2-4; 10 bases are shared with TRBD2. The J call may be wrong; the DNA end is better matched by TRBJ2-7. The germline CDR1 and CDR2 sequences are DFQATT and SNEGSKA (reference sequence). The CDR3 loop spans 14 amino acids. CDR3 loop: CSAPPLAGGREQYF. The CDR3 DNA reads TGCAGTGCTCCCCCTTTAGCGGGAGGACGCGAGCAGTACTTC.

The CDR3 sequence: CASSQDLGRGETQYF. DNA of the CDR3: TGTGCCAGCAGCCAAGATTTAGGCAGGGGAGAGACCCAGTACTTC. V is TRBV4-2 and J is TRBJ2-5; D is perhaps TRBD1 (6 bases). With 0 bases removed from V and 4 bases from J, the gap between germline ends came to 12 bases. Germline CDR1 and CDR2: LGHNA and YNFKEQ. The CDR3 has 15 residues.

V gene TRBV27 combines with J gene TRBJ2-7; TRBD2 matches at 10 bases. The CDR3 is made up of 14 amino acids. Germline V gives CDR1 MNHEY, CDR2 SMNVEV (reference sequence). The V segment lost 6 bases and the J segment 3 bases; nucleotides outside the gene matches: 5. CDR3 loop: CASRRGLADYEQYF. The CDR3 DNA is TGTGCCAGCAGACGTGGACTAGCGGACTACGAGCAGTACTTC.

This chain connects TRBV25-1 to TRBJ2-4, with a possible D match to TRBD1 (5 bases). Germline V gene data show CDR1 as MGHDK and CDR2 as SYGVNS. V was trimmed by 5 bases and J by 8 bases, leaving 10 bases between them. The CDR3 totals 12 residues. The CDR3 DNA reads as TGTGCCAGCAGTCCAGGGATGGACATTCAGTACTTC. It is translated as CASSPGMDIQYF.

The chain carries TRBV27 and TRBJ2-3; 11 bases agree with TRBD2. The CDR3 consists of 16 residues. Germline V gene data show CDR1 as MNHEY and CDR2 as SMNVEV (reference sequence). V gave up 6 bases and J gave up 5 bases; unmatched junction bases: 10. CDR3 loop: CASRPIAGGPEDTQYF. The CDR3 coding sequence is TGTGCCAGCAGGCCAATAGCGGGGGGGCCCGAAGATACGCAGTATTTT.

The chain recombines TRBV11-2 with TRBJ2-3; 10 bases line up with TRBD2. The V and J ends lost 5 bases and 6 bases, in that order; junction bases with no gene match: 8. The CDR3 runs 15 residues. Germline CDR1 is SGHAT and CDR2 is FQNNGV. CDR3 amino acids: CASSPPGLASDTQYF. The CDR3 nucleotides are TGTGCCAGCAGCCCCCCGGGACTAGCGTCCGATACGCAGTATTTT.

The V gene is TRBV27, the J gene TRBJ1-3; TRBD1 might be the D (5 bases). V was pared by 7 bases and J by 0 bases, with 10 bases between. The CDR3 sequence is 14 residues long. From germline, CDR1 is MNHEY and CDR2 SMNVEV (reference sequence). The CDR3 bases are TGTGCCAGCATGGGACTGAACTCTGGAAACACCATATATTTT. As protein: CASMGLNSGNTIYF.

V and J are TRBV12-3 or TRBV12-4 and TRBJ1-1; tentatively, D is TRBD1 (5 bases). CDR3 size: 13 residues. The V end was cut by 1 base, the J end by 10 bases, with 13 bases between. CDR3 protein: CASSLGGVIVAFF. CDR3 DNA: TGTGCCAGCAGTTTAGGGGGGGTGATTGTAGCTTTCTTT.

This clonotype was picked up a small number of times. The chain has TRBV29-1 and TRBJ2-7, with a tentative D call TRBD1 (6 bases). CDR3 length equals 15 residues. CDR1 and CDR2 from the germline V gene are SQVTM and ANQGSEA. V was clipped by 4 bases and J by 2 bases, with 18 bases between them. In DNA, the CDR3 is TGCAGCGTTGTTTCACAGGGAAGTACTCCCTACGAGCAGTACTTC. Translated: CSVVSQGSTPYEQYF.

There are a few counts of this clonotype. The V and J genes are TRBV6-2 or TRBV6-3 and TRBJ1-2, with 8 nucleotides matching TRBD1. The CDR3 is made up of 14 amino acids. Germline values: CDR1 MNHEY, CDR2 SVGEGT. After removal of 7 bases from V and 7 bases from J, the junction contained 11 bases not matched to a gene. CDR3 nucleotides: TGTGCCAGCAATGGACAGGGAAGAGCGAGTGGCTACACCTTC. Translating gives CASNGQGRASGYTF.

This clonotype appeared a few times. It may be a read error: a sequence one base away is much more abundant. The gene calls are TRBV5-1 and TRBJ1-1, with D possibly being TRBD1 (5 bases). Germline V lookup: CDR1 SGHRS, CDR2 YFSETQ. This CDR3 spans 13 amino acids. V lost 0 bases and J lost 3, with 6 bases in between. The CDR3 DNA is TGCGCCAGCAGCTTGGGACAGTACACTGAAGCTTTCTTT. Translation: CASSLGQYTEAFF.

CDR3 in DNA: TGCAGCGTTAAGGTCAGGGGCCCTGCTGGGTCCTACAATGAGCAGTTCTTC. Encoded protein: CSVKVRGPAGSYNEQFF. The J gene is TRBJ2-1, the V gene TRBV29-1; maybe TRBD1 (6 bases). CDR3 size: 17 residues. The germline gives CDR1 SQVTM, CDR2 ANQGSEA. V lost 5 bases and J lost 1, with 21 bases in between.

This chain connects TRBV29-1 to TRBJ1-1, with 8 nucleotides matching TRBD1. The germline V gene has CDR1 SQVTM and CDR2 ANQGSEA. This CDR3 contains 15 residues. J was trimmed by 4 bases and V by 4 bases; bases with no gene match: 11. The CDR3 sequence: CSVVPGVDRGTEAFF. CDR3 DNA: TGCAGCGTTGTCCCAGGGGTTGACAGGGGCACTGAAGCTTTCTTT.

This clonotype was counted between two and nine times. The chain carries TRBV29-1 and TRBJ1-1, with a weak D call TRBD1 (5 bases). The V end lost 6 bases, the J end lost 1 base, and 12 bases lay between the germline ends. The germline CDR1 and CDR2 sequences are SQVTM and ANQGSEA. The CDR3 runs to 13 residues. CDR3: CSVAIRGNTEAFF. The CDR3 bases are TGCAGCGTCGCAATTAGGGGGAACACTGAAGCTTTCTTT.

The sample holds a few counts of this clonotype. This chain joins TRBV4-1 and TRBJ2-3; the D is unclear. V was trimmed by 1 base and J by 1 base, leaving 6 bases between them. Germline V CDR1 and CDR2: MGHRA, YSYEKL. CDR3 size: 14 residues. The CDR3 here is CASSQVTGTDTQYF. In DNA, the CDR3 is TGCGCCAGCAGCCAAGTTACAGGCACAGATACGCAGTATTTT.

The chain recombines TRBV6-5 with TRBJ1-1; unclear D gene. Trimming cost V 2 bases and J 6 bases, with 13 bases left between them. CDR1 MNHEY and CDR2 SVGAGI come from the germline V gene. The CDR3 is made up of 14 amino acids. CDR3 DNA: TGTGCCAGCAGTTACAGTTTTACCGGAGCTGAAGCTTTCTTT. The encoded protein is CASSYSFTGAEAFF.

This chain joins TRBV5-1 and TRBJ2-6; 9 bases are shared with TRBD1. The CDR3 has 20 amino acids. The germline CDR1 and CDR2 sequences are SGHRS and YFSETQ. With 4 bases clipped from V and 0 bases from J, the junction kept 14 bases outside the gene matches. Here the CDR3 DNA reads TGCGCCAGCAGCAGCGGGACAGGGCTCAGCGTTCTCTCTGGGGCCAACGTCCTGACTTTC. Amino acids: CASSSGTGLSVLSGANVLTF.

V is TRBV20-1 and J is TRBJ2-1; D uncertain. Matching the DNA end better, TRBJ2-7 makes the J call doubtful. Germline V gene lookup returns CDR1 DFQATT and CDR2 SNEGSKA (reference sequence). The CDR3 consists of 15 residues. CDR3 DNA sequence: TGCAGTTCGGCGCCCCCCCCAGGCTCCTACAATGAGCAGTACTTC. Translated, it gives CSSAPPPGSYNEQYF.

V usage is TRBV9 and J usage is TRBJ2-1, with D unresolved. Germline loops: CDR1 SGDLS, CDR2 YYNGEE. The CDR3 contains 12 residues. Deletions cut 4 bases from V and 9 bases from J, with 11 bases between. CDR3 in amino acids: CASSYLSSEQFF. As DNA, the CDR3 is TGTGCCAGCAGCTACCTGAGTAGTGAGCAGTTCTTC.

The rearrangement uses TRBV7-9 and TRBJ1-4, with 9 nucleotides matching TRBD1. V dropped 4 bases and J dropped 7; count of bases not matched to a gene: 7. Germline V gene lookup returns CDR1 SEHNR and CDR2 FQNEAQ (reference sequence). CDR3 length equals 15 residues. CDR3 sequence reads: CASSYTGGAGEKLFF. The CDR3 DNA follows: TGTGCCAGCAGCTATACAGGGGGCGCGGGTGAAAAACTGTTTTTT.

This chain connects TRBV27 to TRBJ2-5, with TRBD2 matching 9 bases. The CDR3 extends over 15 amino acids. Looked up from germline, CDR1 is MNHEY and CDR2 is SMNVEV (reference sequence). V dropped 5 bases and J dropped 5; count of bases not matched to a gene: 9. In DNA form, the CDR3 reads TGTGCCAGCAGTGCTGGACTAGCGTTTTCCGAGACCCAGTACTTC. Translation gives CASSAGLAFSETQYF.

The V gene is TRBV29-1, the J gene TRBJ1-5, with unresolved D. Germline V gene data show CDR1 as SQVTM and CDR2 as ANQGSEA. CDR3 size: 12 residues. Trimming removed 4 bases from V and 3 bases from J, with 7 bases in between. CDR3 in amino acids: CSVGADNQPQHF. Here the CDR3 DNA reads TGCAGCGTTGGGGCAGACAATCAGCCCCAGCATTTT.

Only a few counts were recorded for this clonotype. The J gene is TRBJ2-5, the V gene TRBV10-3; TRBD2 is a possible D gene (6 bases). The CDR3 has 16 residues. Between the trimmed V and J ends, which lost 0 bases and 5 bases, there was a span of 16 bases. Germline V gene lookup returns CDR1 ENHRY and CDR2 SYGVKD. CDR3 protein: CAISESPRRDAETQYF. Written as DNA, the CDR3 is TGTGCCATCAGTGAGTCACCGCGGCGGGATGCGGAGACCCAGTACTTC.

Here the CDR3 DNA reads TGCAGTGCGCCGCGGGCCGGATCTGACGAGCAGTACTTC. The encoded protein is CSAPRAGSDEQYF. This chain connects TRBV20-1 to TRBJ2-5; TRBD2 is a possible D gene (5 bases). Gene TRBJ2-7 matches the end of the DNA better, so the J call may be wrong. Germline V gene sequence: CDR1 DFQATT, CDR2 SNEGSKA (reference sequence). The CDR3 is 13 residues long.

The chain uses TRBV28 and TRBJ2-7; 7 bases are shared with TRBD1. Germline V gives CDR1 MDHEN, CDR2 SYDVKM. This CDR3 contains 15 residues. Unmatched junction bases numbered 11, after V lost 5 bases and J lost 4 bases. CDR3 DNA sequence: TGTGCCAGCAGTCCCAGACAGGGTCTTTGGTACGAGCAGTACTTC. Its protein product is CASSPRQGLWYEQYF.